This TCR beta chain was observed in a study of T cell changes during pregnancy in multiple sclerosis. Data came from immunoSEQ multiplex PCR; TCRdb stores just in-frame clones and leaves some out. The sample has roughly 93,000 clones; 92% are singletons. J was trimmed by 7 bases and V by 6 bases; bases with no gene match: 9. CDR3 length: 15 amino acids. Germline V CDR1 and CDR2: MGHRA, YSYEKL. Specimen: peripheral blood, collected after pregnancy. The TCR sequence derives from a female donor in good health, enrolled as a control in a pregnancy study. The chain recombines TRBV4-1 with TRBJ2-1; 10 bases agree with TRBD2. This chain's CDR3 is CASRQLAGATNEQFF. The CDR3 DNA sequence: TGCGCCAGCAGACAGCTAGCGGGGGCCACTAATGAGCAGTTCTTC.